The source of this T cell receptor (beta chain) is a study of blood T cells in healthy people across ages. Turning to the study itself: About one barcoded beta molecule per two T cells came from capture by template switching. Study-level results: Percentage of naive T cells showed a strong correlation with TCR beta diversity. Roughly linear declines in TCR beta diversity per million T cells occurred with age.

A second about 7 to 11 cycle PCR used barcoded and J-beta primers. Each cDNA molecule carried a tag from a template-switch adaptor that contained 12 random nucleotides. TCRdb passed the 5' RACE reads through MiXCR, listing each CDR3 protein once. The sample shows 1.2 million to 1.5 million distinct CDR3 sequences, 59% of them seen only once. On this clonotype: Its antigen is not known.

The CDR3 length is 14 residues. Trimming cost V 0 bases and J 8 bases, with 10 bases left between them. In germline, CDR1 is MNHEY, CDR2 SMNVEV (reference sequence). The TCR sequence derives from a man aged 18 to 29 in good health. The J gene is TRBJ1-4, the V gene TRBV27; D ambiguous. The sample comprised blood. CDR3 sequence: CASSLSYQKEKLFF. The DNA for the CDR3 is TGTGCCAGCAGTTTATCGTATCAGAAGGAAAAACTGTTTTTT.